The clone carrying this T cell receptor (beta chain) was observed a few times. The data originate from a study of control samples from healthy donors and cancer patients. TCRdb's copy holds only in-frame clones and misses some; the assay was immunoSEQ multiplex PCR. The sample has fewer than 200,000 clones, over 85% seen once. CDR1 is SGHVS and CDR2 is FQNEAQ in the germline V gene. V lost 5 bases to trimming and J lost 3 bases; unmatched junction nucleotides: 3. The CDR3 has 15 residues. This clonotype was sampled from an older woman in good health. Sequencing input: blood. The chain employs TRBV7-8 and TRBJ1-4; 10 nucleotides match TRBD1. CDR3 region: CASSAGQGANEKLFF. In nucleotides, the CDR3 is TGTGCCAGCAGCGCAGGACAGGGGGCTAATGAAAAACTGTTTTTT.